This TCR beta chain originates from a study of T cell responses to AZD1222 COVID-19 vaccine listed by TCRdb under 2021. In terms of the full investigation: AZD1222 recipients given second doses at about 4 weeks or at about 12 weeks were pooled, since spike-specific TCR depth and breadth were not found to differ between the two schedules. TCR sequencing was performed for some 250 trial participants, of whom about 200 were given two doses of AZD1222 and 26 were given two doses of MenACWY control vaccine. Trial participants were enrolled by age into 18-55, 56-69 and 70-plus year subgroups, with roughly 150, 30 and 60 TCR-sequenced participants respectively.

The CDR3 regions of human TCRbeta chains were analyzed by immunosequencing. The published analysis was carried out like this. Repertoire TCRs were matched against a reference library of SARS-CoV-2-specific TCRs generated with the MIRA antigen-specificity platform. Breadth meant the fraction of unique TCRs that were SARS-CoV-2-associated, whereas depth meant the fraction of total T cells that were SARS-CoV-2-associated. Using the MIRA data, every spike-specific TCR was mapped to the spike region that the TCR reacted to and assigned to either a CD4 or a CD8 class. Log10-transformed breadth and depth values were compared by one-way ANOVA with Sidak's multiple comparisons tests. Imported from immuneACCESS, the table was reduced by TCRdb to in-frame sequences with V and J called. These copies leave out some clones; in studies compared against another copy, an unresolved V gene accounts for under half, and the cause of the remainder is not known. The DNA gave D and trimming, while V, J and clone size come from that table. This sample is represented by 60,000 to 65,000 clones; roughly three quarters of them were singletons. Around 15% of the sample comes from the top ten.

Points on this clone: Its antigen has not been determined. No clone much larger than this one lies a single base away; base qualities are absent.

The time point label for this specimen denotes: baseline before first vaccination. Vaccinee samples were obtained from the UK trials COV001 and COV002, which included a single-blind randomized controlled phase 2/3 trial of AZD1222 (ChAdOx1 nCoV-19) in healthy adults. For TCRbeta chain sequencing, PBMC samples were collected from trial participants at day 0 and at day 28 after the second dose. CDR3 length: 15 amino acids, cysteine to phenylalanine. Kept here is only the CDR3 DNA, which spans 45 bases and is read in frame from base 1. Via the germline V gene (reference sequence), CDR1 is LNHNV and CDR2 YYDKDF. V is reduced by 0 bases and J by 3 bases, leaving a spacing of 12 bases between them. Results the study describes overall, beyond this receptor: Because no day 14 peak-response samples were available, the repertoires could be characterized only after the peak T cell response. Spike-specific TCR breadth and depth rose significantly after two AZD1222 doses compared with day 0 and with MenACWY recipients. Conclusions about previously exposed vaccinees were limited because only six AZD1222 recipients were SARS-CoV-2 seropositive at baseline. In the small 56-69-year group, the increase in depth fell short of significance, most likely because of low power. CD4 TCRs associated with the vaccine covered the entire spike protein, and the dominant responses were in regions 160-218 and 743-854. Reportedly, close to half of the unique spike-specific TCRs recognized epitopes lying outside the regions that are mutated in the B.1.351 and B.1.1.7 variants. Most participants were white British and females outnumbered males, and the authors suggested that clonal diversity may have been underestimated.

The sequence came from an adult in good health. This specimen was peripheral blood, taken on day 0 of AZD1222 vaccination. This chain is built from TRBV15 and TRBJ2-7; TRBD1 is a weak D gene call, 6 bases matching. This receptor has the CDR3 CATSRDLGTIYEQYF. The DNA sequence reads TGTGCCACCAGCAGAGATCTTGGGACAATCTACGAGCAGTACTTC.